This is a list of T cell receptor beta chains from one sample in a study of cytomegalovirus exposure and HLA in healthy donors. Some clones are missing from TCRdb's copy, which holds only in-frame ones; the method was immunoSEQ multiplex PCR. The table counts just over 80,000 clones; around 1.1% lies in the top ten. The sequenced sample was PBMCs. These receptors all come from a woman in her 30s in good health and CMV-seronegative. CDR3s include the opening cysteine and the closing phenylalanine or tryptophan. Fields, in order: J gene, V gene, D gene, CDR3 DNA, CDR3 protein. D genes are given only for firm matches.

TRBJ1-2,TRBV4-1,NA,TGCGCCAGCAGCCCTGCCCTCTCGGGTGGCTACACCTTC,CASSPALSGGYTF
TRBJ1-5,TRBV19,TRBD1,TGTGCCAGTAGTATGGGGAGGACAGGGAGCAATCAGCCCCAGCATTTT,CASSMGRTGSNQPQHF
TRBJ2-5,TRBV6-5,NA,TGTGCCAGCAGTACCTTGAAGGGGGCGGGGGAGACCCAGTACTTC,CASSTLKGAGETQYF
TRBJ1-3,TRBV4-2,NA,TGTGCCAGCAGCCCCACATCCTCTGGAAACACCATATATTTT,CASSPTSSGNTIYF
TRBJ2-1,TRBV29-1,TRBD1,TGCAGCGTTTGGACAGGGGATAATGAGCAGTTCTTC,CSVWTGDNEQFF
TRBJ2-5,TRBV7-9,NA,TGTGCCAGCAGCTCACCACTAGAGAGCCAAGAGACCCAGTACTTC,CASSSPLESQETQYF
TRBJ1-1,TRBV7-9,TRBD1,TGTGCCAGCAGCTTAGGAGACAGGGGGAACACTGAAGCTTTCTTT,CASSLGDRGNTEAFF
TRBJ1-2,TRBV6-1,NA,TGTGCCAGCAGTGAAGCAGGGAGAAGACATGGCTACACCTTC,CASSEAGRRHGYTF
TRBJ1-1,TRBV4-1,TRBD1,TGCGCCAGCAGCCACATCCCGGGGACAGGCGTCACTGAAGCTTTCTTT,CASSHIPGTGVTEAFF
TRBJ1-2,TRBV6-1,NA,TGTGCCAGTCAACTGGGCACCTATGGCTACACCTTC,CASQLGTYGYTF
TRBJ2-2,TRBV29-1,TRBD1,TGCAGCGTCTCGGGACAGGGGAACACCGGGGAGCTGTTTTTT,CSVSGQGNTGELFF
TRBJ2-4,TRBV4-2,TRBD2,TGTGCCAGCAGCCAAGCCAAGGGAAGCGGGGGGGGAAAAAACATTCAGTACTTC,CASSQAKGSGGGKNIQYF
TRBJ1-1,TRBV5-1,TRBD1,TGCGCCAGCAGCTGGACGACAGGGTCTGGGAACACTGAAGCTTTCTTT,CASSWTTGSGNTEAFF
TRBJ2-1,TRBV18,TRBD1,TGTGCCAGCTCACCAACCGGGACAGGGGTCGTGAATGAGCAGTTCTTC,CASSPTGTGVVNEQFF
TRBJ2-7,TRBV27,TRBD1,TGTGCCAGCAGTTTGACAGGGGGCCTCTACGAGCAGTACTTC,CASSLTGGLYEQYF
TRBJ2-3,TRBV5-4,TRBD2,TGTGCCAGCAGCTTCTTCGGGGGGGCCGGTACGCAGTATTTT,CASSFFGGAGTQYF
TRBJ2-7,TRBV18,TRBD2,TGTGCCAGCTCACCACTTCGGGCGGGAGGGGAACTCTACGAGCAGTACTTC,CASSPLRAGGELYEQYF
TRBJ2-7,TRBV6-4,TRBD2,TGTGCCAGCAGCCCGGCGGGAGAGCGGGGATATGAGCAGTACTTC,CASSPAGERGYEQYF
TRBJ2-5,TRBV6-5,TRBD1,TGTGCCAGCAGTTACTCGCCAGGGGGAGCGGTTGAGACCCAGTACTTC,CASSYSPGGAVETQYF
TRBJ2-2,TRBV4-2,TRBD1,TGTGCCAGCAGCCAAGTTCCCAGGGGGCGACTCGGGGAGCTGTTTTTT,CASSQVPRGRLGELFF
TRBJ2-7,TRBV7-9,NA,TGTGCCAGCAGCTTAGCAGGAGGATGGAACTACGAGCAGTACTTC,CASSLAGGWNYEQYF
TRBJ2-1,TRBV29-1,NA,TGCAGCGTTGTACTGGGGCGGGGATACAATGAGCAGTTCTTC,CSVVLGRGYNEQFF
TRBJ2-5,TRBV10-2,TRBD2,TGCGCCAGCAGTGCTAGCGGGCTAGGGACCCAGTACTTC,CASSASGLGTQYF
TRBJ1-5,TRBV30,NA,TGTGCCTGGAGTGTAGGAGGAGCTAACAGCAATCAGCCCCAGCATTTT,CAWSVGGANSNQPQHF
TRBJ2-5,TRBV18,NA,TGTGCCAGCTCACCACGGTTTGTACAGACCAACCAAGAGACCCAGTACTTC,CASSPRFVQTNQETQYF
TRBJ2-3,TRBV5-4,NA,TGTGCCAGCAGCTTGTGGGGAGCTGGCACAGATACGCAGTATTTT,CASSLWGAGTDTQYF
TRBJ2-7,TRBV4-1,TRBD1,TGCGCCAGCAGCCAGGACAGGGGGTACGAGCAGTACTTC,CASSQDRGYEQYF
TRBJ2-7,TRBV5-1,NA,TGCGCCAGCAGCGCCAATAGCGGAAACTACGAGCAGTACTTC,CASSANSGNYEQYF
TRBJ2-3,TRBV2,TRBD2,TGTGCCAGCAGTCTAGCGGGCACAGATACGCAGTATTTT,CASSLAGTDTQYF
TRBJ1-2,TRBV5-1,NA,TGCGCCAGCAGCTTGAACAGGGTCGGTGGCTACACCTTC,CASSLNRVGGYTF
TRBJ2-1,TRBV30,TRBD2,TGTGCCGGGTCGTACAGCGGGGGGAGGTGGAATGAGCAGTTCTTC,CAGSYSGGRWNEQFF
TRBJ2-1,TRBV27,NA,TGTGCCAGCCAGACAGGAGTAAACAATGAGCAGTTCTTC,CASQTGVNNEQFF
TRBJ2-7,TRBV30,NA,TGTGCCTGGAGTAGAGAGGGCGAGTGGTCTTCCGAGCAGTACTTC,CAWSREGEWSSEQYF
TRBJ1-1,TRBV5-1,NA,TGCGCCAGCAGCTTGAGCGGGCAGCTCAACTTTGAAGCTTTCTTT,CASSLSGQLNFEAFF
TRBJ2-7,TRBV5-1,TRBD1,TGCGCCAGCAGAACCGGGACAGACGCCTACGAGCAGTACTTC,CASRTGTDAYEQYF
TRBJ2-2,TRBV19,TRBD2,TGTGCCAGTAATCCACTAGCGGGAGGAAGTACCGGGGAGCTGTTTTTT,CASNPLAGGSTGELFF
TRBJ1-1,TRBV27,NA,TGTGCCAGCAGTCCCTCCAAGAGCACTGAAGCTTTCTTT,CASSPSKSTEAFF
TRBJ1-2,TRBV6-5,NA,TGTGCCAGCAGTTTACAGGCTAACTATGGCTACACCTTC,CASSLQANYGYTF
TRBJ1-2,TRBV10-3,TRBD1,TGTGCCATCAGCGACAGGGAACGAGGGACTTATGGCTACACCTTC,CAISDRERGTYGYTF
TRBJ2-2,TRBV29-1,NA,TGCAGCGTTTATTCCGGGGAGCTGTTTTTT,CSVYSGELFF
TRBJ2-3,TRBV30,NA,TGTGCCTATAGTACAGATACGCAGTATTTT,CAYSTDTQYF
TRBJ2-7,TRBV7-8,NA,TGTGCCAGCCGGGACTCCGGCAGCCCCGAGCAGTACTTC,CASRDSGSPEQYF
TRBJ2-7,TRBV6-1,NA,TGTGCCAGCAGTTCGGAGGGGTCCTACGAGCAGTACTTC,CASSSEGSYEQYF
TRBJ1-3,TRBV30,NA,TGTGCCTGGACTCCGGGACACCTTGGAAACACCATATATTTT,CAWTPGHLGNTIYF
TRBJ1-2,TRBV29-1,NA,TGCAGCGGTTTGGACAGCGCGTACGAGGGCTACACCTTC,CSGLDSAYEGYTF
TRBJ1-2,TRBV6-6,TRBD1,TGTGCCAGCAGTTACGACAGGGTATCCTATGGCTACACCTTC,CASSYDRVSYGYTF
TRBJ2-7,TRBV5-1,NA,TGCGCCAGCAGCTTGGGGCAGGGTCGGGCCTACGAGCAGTACTTC,CASSLGQGRAYEQYF
TRBJ1-4,TRBV19,NA,TGTGCCAGTAGTATTAGGGGGAATGAAAAACTGTTTTTT,CASSIRGNEKLFF
TRBJ2-3,TRBV4-2,NA,TGTGCCAGCAGCCCACCTAGCCACGTGCCAGATACGCAGTATTTT,CASSPPSHVPDTQYF
TRBJ2-1,TRBV5-1,NA,TGCGCCAGCAGCGCACTACCCGGGAAATCCTACAATGAGCAGTTCTTC,CASSALPGKSYNEQFF